This T cell receptor beta chain was sequenced during a study of metastatic and nonmetastatic thyroid tumors. At the level of the study: Malignant and benign thyroid patients had repertoires compared in peripheral blood and tumor or nodule tissue.

TCRdb re-called clones via MiXCR from the PCR reads. Of over 15,000 clones in the sample, roughly an eighth were seen once. Until they underwent thyroid surgery, no patient had received any treatment. This clone was seen a handful of times. The antigen is not known. General study results and limits: Patients with malignant thyroid tumors reportedly had significantly higher TCR beta diversity than those with benign nodules, in blood and tumor.

The sequencing input was tumor tissue. This clonotype was sampled from a female donor with papillary thyroid cancer or a benign thyroid nodule (not recorded which). Some clones in this sample may be carry-over from other donors' samples.

CDR3 protein: CASSPPPSGYTWEQFF. In nucleotides, the CDR3 is TGTGCCAGCAGTCCCCCCCCTAGCGGGTACACCTGGGAGCAGTTCTTC. The chain links TRBV27 to TRBJ2-1, with 8 bases lining up with TRBD2. The CDR3 runs to 16 residues. CDR1 MNHEY and CDR2 SMNVEV come from the germline V gene (reference sequence). After removal of 5 bases from V and 10 bases from J, the junction contained 16 bases not matched to a gene.